This T cell receptor (beta chain) derives from a study of cytomegalovirus exposure and HLA in healthy donors. PCR used 60 Vbeta primers and 13 Jbeta primers. Data came from immunoSEQ multiplex PCR; TCRdb stores just in-frame clones and leaves some out. The table records about 120,000 clones, approximately 82% of them present only once. The germline V gene has CDR1 MGHDK and CDR2 SYGVNS. Trimming cost V 9 bases and J 8 bases; bases outside gene matches: 8. This CDR3 region has 13 residues. This TCR was sampled from a female donor in good health and CMV-seronegative. This chain connects TRBV25-1 to TRBJ1-4; the match to TRBD1 covers 8 bases. Sequencing used PBMCs. CDR3 residues: CASRITGGEKLFF. The CDR3 DNA follows: TGTGCCAGTAGGATTACAGGGGGGGAAAAACTGTTTTTT.